This T cell receptor beta chain stems from a study of blood T cell repertoires in COVID-19. Turning to the study itself: Both acute and convalescent COVID-19 samples were obtained from the United States, Italy and Spain. The cDNA or gDNA used as material had been derived from T cells, B-cell-depleted T cells, or PBMCs.

The length of the CDR3 is 17 residues. Trimming cost V 0 bases and J 7 bases; bases outside gene matches: 11. From germline, CDR1 is WNHNN and CDR2 SYGVQD (reference sequence). Original processing notes: Nucleated cell number was recorded as an estimate derived from reference gene primer amplification. Libraries were prepared by immunoSEQ multiplex PCR; TCRdb keeps only in-frame clonotypes and omits some of them. The DNA gave D and trimming, while V, J and clone size come from that table. The sample lists fewer than 350,000 clones, about nine tenths occurring once. Participant ages covered about 18 to 100 years across 24 US areas.

The specimen was PBMCs or T cells enriched from blood (not recorded which). This TCR was recovered from a man aged 60 to 75 who had recovered from COVID-19. The chain couples TRBV10-1 to TRBJ2-3, with 9 bases aligning to TRBD2. In DNA form, the CDR3 reads TGCGCCAGCAGTGAGTCCATGGCTAGCGGGGTCGGGAATACGCAGTATTTT. Translation gives CASSESMASGVGNTQYF.